The 17 T cell receptor beta chains in this list originate from one sample, sequenced in a study of long-term antiretroviral therapy in people with HIV. The immunoSEQ assay was v3.0, run at survey level. Clones were sequenced by immunoSEQ multiplex PCR, and TCRdb holds only the in-frame ones, with some missing. The sample contains around 40,000 clones, 65% to 90% of which appear only once. The sample was unsorted PBMCs, taken just before starting antiretroviral therapy. The origin of the receptors is a woman younger than 30 with HIV.

This clone was found once. The J gene is TRBJ2-2, the V gene TRBV5-6; TRBD1 matches 10 bases. The CDR3 length is 16 residues. Trimming cost V 2 bases and J 6 bases; bases outside gene matches: 7. Germline V gene sequence: CDR1 SGHDT, CDR2 YYEEEE. The CDR3 bases are TGTGCCAGCAGCTTCCCGGGACAGGGGATGGCCGGGGAGCTGTTTTTT. The encoded protein is CASSFPGQGMAGELFF.

The chain links TRBV5-1 to TRBJ2-7, with 10 bases identical to TRBD2. The CDR3 runs 15 residues. The germline V gene has CDR1 SGHRS and CDR2 YFSETQ. The trim removed 4 bases at V and 7 bases at J, leaving 11 bases unmatched. The CDR3 DNA reads TGCGCCAGCAGCCAGGGGACTAGCGAGGGCAGGGAGCAGTACTTC. It encodes CASSQGTSEGREQYF. The variable domain in full, completed from reference TRBV5-1 and TRBJ2-7, reads KAGVTQTPRYLIKTRGQQVTLSCSPISGHRSVSWYQQTPGQGLQFLFEYFSETQRNKGNFPGRFSGRQFSNSRSEMNVSTLELGDSALYLCASSQGTSEGREQYFGPGTRLTVT.

This clone is a singleton in its sample. The gene calls are TRBV7-9 and TRBJ2-5; D possibly corresponds to TRBD2 (7 bases). The CDR3 has 17 amino acids. Germline values: CDR1 SEHNR, CDR2 FQNEAQ (reference sequence). V lost 2 bases and J lost 3, with 19 bases in between. CDR3: CASSLPYGGRPKETQYF. The CDR3 DNA sequence: TGTGCCAGCAGCTTACCCTACGGGGGGCGGCCCAAAGAGACCCAGTACTTC.

The chain recombines TRBV5-6 with TRBJ1-2; D is perhaps TRBD1 (6 bases). The germline CDR1 and CDR2 sequences are SGHDT and YYEEEE. CDR3 length: 15 residues. Trimming stripped 0 bases from V and 3 bases from J, with 12 bases between. The CDR3 DNA reads TGTGCCAGCAGCTTGGGGGCGACAGGCGACTATGGCTACACCTTC. Translated, it gives CASSLGATGDYGYTF. The whole variable domain, remainder taken from reference TRBV5-6 and TRBJ1-2, is DAGVTQSPTHLIKTRGQQVTLRCSPKSGHDTVSWYQQALGQGPQFIFQYYEEEERQRGNFPDRFSGHQFPNYSSELNVNALLLGDSALYLCASSLGATGDYGYTFGSGTRLTVV.

J is TRBJ2-5 and V is TRBV4-1; 9 nucleotides line up with TRBD1. This CDR3 is built from 16 residues. CDR1 MGHRA and CDR2 YSYEKL come from the germline V gene. V was pared by 1 base and J by 7 bases, with 10 bases of the junction left unmatched. The CDR3 spells CASSQAGTGNFGTQYF. The CDR3 DNA sequence: TGCGCCAGCAGCCAAGCCGGGACAGGGAATTTTGGGACCCAGTACTTC.

This chain joins TRBV6-1 and TRBJ1-2; D remains unclear. V was clipped by 5 bases and J by 7 bases, with 8 bases between them. This CDR3 contains 11 residues. Germline CDR1 and CDR2: MNHNS and SASEGT. CDR3 amino acids: CASSNVGGYTF. In nucleotides, the CDR3 is TGTGCCAGCAGTAACGTTGGTGGCTACACCTTC.

The chain carries TRBV4-3 and TRBJ1-6; no definite D call. The CDR3 is 17 amino acids. V was pared by 0 bases and J by 0 bases, with 9 bases between. Per germline, CDR1 LGHNA and CDR2 YSLEER. The CDR3 reads CASSQDSQSSYNSPLHF. The CDR3 DNA reads as TGCGCCAGCAGCCAAGATTCGCAGAGCTCCTATAATTCACCCCTCCACTTT.

The gene calls are TRBV4-3 and TRBJ2-7; weak D call: TRBD2 (5 bases). The CDR3 sequence is 12 residues long. Germline V gives CDR1 LGHNA, CDR2 YSLEER. V was pared by 8 bases and J by 7 bases, with 15 bases between. The CDR3 spells CASPILLAEQYF. DNA of the CDR3: TGCGCCAGCCCGATCCTATTAGCGGAGCAGTACTTC.

The rearrangement links TRBV23-1 to TRBJ2-3; tentatively, D is TRBD1 or TRBD2 (6 bases each). TRBV23-1 is flagged as an ORF with uncertain function. Trimming took 4 bases from V and 8 from J, leaving 13 bases between them. The CDR3 is 13 amino acids. CDR3 DNA: TGCGCCAGCAGTCTAGCGGTCAGGGGTACGCAGTATTTT. Its translation: CASSLAVRGTQYF.

The rearrangement uses TRBV11-2 and TRBJ2-5; unclear D gene. The germline V gene has CDR1 SGHAT and CDR2 FQNNGV. The germline V and J ends were trimmed by 0 bases and 14 bases, with 16 bases remaining between them. CDR3 size: 13 residues. This chain's CDR3 is CASSLDPARFRYF. The CDR3 nucleotides read TGTGCCAGCAGCTTAGACCCCGCGAGGTTTCGATACTTC. Combining the CDR3 with reference TRBV11-2 and TRBJ2-5 gives the whole variable domain EAGVAQSPRYKIIEKRQSVAFWCNPISGHATLYWYQQILGQGPKLLIQFQNNGVVDDSQLPKDRFSAERLKGVDSTLKIQPAKLEDSAVYLCASSLDPARFRYFGPGTRLLVL.

J is TRBJ2-7 and V is TRBV7-9, with 7 bases identical to TRBD2. After removal of 10 bases from V and 6 bases from J, the junction contained 15 bases not matched to a gene. This CDR3 has 14 amino acids. Per the germline V gene, CDR1 is SEHNR and CDR2 is FQNEAQ (reference sequence). In nucleotides, the CDR3 is TGTGCCACCCTACCGACTAGCCTAGGTTCCGAGCAGTACTTC. Translated, it gives CATLPTSLGSEQYF.

The rearrangement joins TRBV15 to TRBJ2-1; 9 nucleotides agree with TRBD2. Germline values: CDR1 LNHNV, CDR2 YYDKDF (reference sequence). The V and J ends lost 1 base and 6 bases, in that order; junction bases with no gene match: 13. This CDR3 contains 18 residues. CDR3 protein: CATSRGGSGSKTGNEQFF. CDR3 in DNA: TGTGCCACCAGCAGAGGAGGTAGCGGGAGTAAGACGGGCAATGAGCAGTTCTTC.

This clone was seen more than once but under ten times. The gene calls are TRBV7-6 and TRBJ2-2, with 7 bases identical to TRBD1. Germline CDR1 reads SGHVS; CDR2 reads FNYEAQ. Trimming removed 5 bases from V and 6 bases from J; junction bases left unmatched: 12. CDR3 length: 16 amino acids. DNA for the CDR3: TGTGCCAGCAGCGCCACCCGGGACAGTAACCCCGGGGAGCTGTTTTTT. Residues: CASSATRDSNPGELFF.

By share, this clone counts as medium-sized (0.01 to 0.1%). V usage is TRBV6-4 and J usage is TRBJ2-7; D is tentatively TRBD1 or TRBD2 (5 bases each). V was trimmed by 2 bases and J by 3 bases, leaving 8 bases between them. This CDR3 is 13 amino acids long. Germline CDR1 is MRHNA and CDR2 is SNTAGT. CDR3 DNA sequence: TGTGCCAGCAGTGACCGGGACGTCTACGAGCAGTACTTC. Its protein product is CASSDRDVYEQYF.

J is TRBJ2-3 and V is TRBV6-4; D ambiguous. CDR1 MRHNA and CDR2 SNTAGT come from the germline V gene. Trimming removed 0 bases at V and 6 bases at J, with 4 bases between. The length of the CDR3 is 12 residues. CDR3 bases: TGTGCCAGCAGTGACTCTGGCGATACGCAGTATTTT. Its translation: CASSDSGDTQYF.

V gene TRBV28 combines with J gene TRBJ2-3; tentative D call: TRBD1 (5 bases). The CDR3 length is 13 residues. The germline V gene has CDR1 MDHEN and CDR2 SYDVKM. Trimming removed 7 bases from V and 1 base from J, with 9 bases in between. The chain's CDR3 is CASTPGRTDTQYF. The CDR3 DNA follows: TGTGCCAGCACCCCAGGGCGCACAGATACGCAGTATTTT.

The chain links TRBV7-3 to TRBJ2-2; D is unresolved. V lost 4 bases and J lost 2, with 20 bases in between. This CDR3 has 18 amino acids. CDR1 is SGHTA and CDR2 is FQGTGA in the germline V gene. CDR3 bases: TGTGCCAGCAGCTCCCCCACCCCAATCGCCCAAAACACCGGGGAGCTGTTTTTT. This encodes CASSSPTPIAQNTGELFF.